Shown below are 26 T cell receptor beta chains from a single sample sequenced in a study of blood T cells in healthy people across ages. The authors ran a second PCR of about 7 to 12 cycles using a sample-barcoded 5' primer and a J-beta primer mix. MiXCR, applied by TCRdb to the 5' RACE reads, yields one record per CDR3 protein. The sample lists some 880,000 distinct CDR3 sequences, around 36% seen once, with over 10% in the top ten. The sample comprised blood. These receptor sequences come from a man between 18 and 29 years old in good health.

The chain carries TRBV6-2 or TRBV6-3 and TRBJ2-7; perhaps D is TRBD1 or TRBD2 (5 bases each). V was cut by 0 bases and J by 5 bases, with 14 bases left in between. The CDR3 has 15 residues. Per the germline V gene, CDR1 is MNHEY and CDR2 is SVGEGT. The CDR3 region is CASSYSSGRGNEQYF. Written as DNA, the CDR3 is TGTGCCAGCAGTTACTCTTCGGGACGGGGTAACGAGCAGTACTTC.

The rearrangement joins TRBV29-1 to TRBJ2-2; 9 bases are a match to TRBD2. Germline V gene sequence: CDR1 SQVTM, CDR2 ANQGSEA. The CDR3 sequence is 15 residues long. The J segment lost 1 base and the V segment lost 7 bases, leaving 7 bases of the junction unmatched. The CDR3 DNA reads as TGCAGCGGACAAGCGGGGGGCTTGAACACCGGGGAGCTGTTTTTT. As protein: CSGQAGGLNTGELFF.

The chain recombines TRBV10-3 with TRBJ2-1; 8 nucleotides match TRBD2. The V segment lost 8 bases and the J segment 7 bases; nucleotides outside the gene matches: 16. CDR3 length: 16 amino acids. Per the germline V gene, CDR1 is ENHRY and CDR2 is SYGVKD. The CDR3: CAISPQSSGTDNEQFF. The CDR3 nucleotides are TGTGCCATCTCCCCCCAGAGTAGCGGGACGGATAATGAGCAGTTCTTC.

The rearrangement joins TRBV2 to TRBJ1-5; 7 positions match TRBD1. V gave up 9 bases and J gave up 11 bases; unmatched junction bases: 13. The germline CDR1 and CDR2 sequences are SNHLY and FYNNEI. The CDR3 has 13 amino acids. The CDR3 bases are TGTGCCAGTACAGGGGAGGATAATCTAACCCAGCATTTT. Its translation is CASTGEDNLTQHF.

A single count supports this clonotype. The chain recombines TRBV10-3 with TRBJ1-2, with D hard to call. This CDR3 is built from 14 residues. Germline V gene sequence: CDR1 ENHRY, CDR2 SYGVKD. With 2 bases removed from V and 12 bases from J, the gap between germline ends came to 19 bases. The CDR3 sequence is CAISEKGDNYGHTF. DNA of the CDR3: TGTGCCATCAGTGAGAAAGGAGATAACTACGGCCACACCTTC.

This clonotype was seen only a few times. This sequence joins TRBV7-2 and TRBJ2-5; a possible D gene is TRBD2 (7 bases). Trimming pared 1 base from V and 8 bases from J, leaving 14 bases between. The CDR3 runs to 14 residues. Germline V lookup: CDR1 SGHTA, CDR2 FQGNSA. CDR3 residues: CASSLDSRGATQYF. CDR3 nucleotides: TGTGCCAGCAGCTTAGATTCCCGGGGGGCAACCCAGTACTTC.

This clonotype came up a few times. This rearrangement joins TRBV5-1 to TRBJ1-1; D is perhaps TRBD1 (6 bases). Trimming pared 8 bases from V and 0 bases from J, leaving 14 bases between. Germline CDR1 is SGHRS and CDR2 is YFSETQ. The CDR3 is 14 amino acids. The CDR3 reads CASGMDSMNTEAFF. The CDR3 bases are TGCGCCAGTGGTATGGACAGCATGAACACTGAAGCTTTCTTT.

This chain uses TRBV7-2 with TRBJ1-1; 7 bases fit TRBD1. V lost 6 bases to trimming and J lost 13 bases; unmatched junction nucleotides: 11. This CDR3 is built from 12 residues. Germline assignment: CDR1 SGHTA and CDR2 FQGNSA. In DNA, the CDR3 is TGTGCCAGCAGATTTAACAGGGGAGAGGATTTCTTT. Amino acid sequence: CASRFNRGEDFF. Supplemented by reference TRBV7-2 and TRBJ1-1, the full variable domain reads GAGVSQSPSNKVTEKGKDVELRCDPISGHTALYWYRQSLGQGLEFLIYFQGNSAPDKSGLPSDRFSAERTGGSVSTLTIQRTQQEDSAVYLCASRFNRGEDFFGQGTRLTVV.

This clonotype was counted only a few times. The rearrangement links TRBV15 to TRBJ2-5; 9 bases line up with TRBD2. CDR3 length equals 17 residues. Germline lookup yields CDR1 LNHNV and CDR2 YYDKDF (reference sequence). The J segment lost 11 bases and the V segment lost 6 bases, leaving 22 bases of the junction unmatched. CDR3 in DNA: TGTGCCACCAGTAAATCCCATCTAGCGGGGCCGTACAATGAGCAGTACTTC. The encoded protein is CATSKSHLAGPYNEQYF.

This clonotype was seen at least ten times. The chain carries TRBV14 and TRBJ2-7; D is uncertain. The CDR3 extends over 11 amino acids. Trimming pared 4 bases from V and 2 bases from J, leaving 3 bases between. CDR1 and CDR2 from the germline V gene are SGHDN and FVKESK. CDR3 sequence: CASSPTYEQYF. Here the CDR3 DNA reads TGTGCCAGCAGCCCGACCTACGAGCAGTACTTC.

This chain links TRBV20-1 with TRBJ2-3; 7 bases align to TRBD2. The CDR3 totals 17 residues. After removal of 7 bases from V and 0 bases from J, the junction contained 16 bases not matched to a gene. Looked up from germline, CDR1 is DFQATT and CDR2 is SNEGSKA (reference sequence). CDR3 nucleotides: TGCAGTGTTAACCCGGGGGTAGCGGGCCGAAGCACAGATACGCAGTATTTT. Its protein is CSVNPGVAGRSTDTQYF.

As for this clonotype: A much larger clone lies one base from this, so it may be a read error. The chain has TRBV2 and TRBJ1-2, with D possibly being TRBD1 (6 bases). CDR1 is SNHLY, CDR2 FYNNEI, per germline. This CDR3 region has 12 residues. The CDR3: CASKPGDYGYNF. In DNA form, the CDR3 reads TGTGCCAGCAAGCCAGGGGACTATGGCTACAACTTC.

Only a few counts were recorded for this clonotype. The rearrangement links TRBV9 to TRBJ2-5, with unresolved D. From germline, CDR1 is SGDLS and CDR2 YYNGEE. The CDR3 runs 15 residues. V was clipped by 0 bases and J by 0 bases, with 9 bases between them. The CDR3 DNA reads as TGTGCCAGCAGCGTAGGTGCGAACCACCAAGAGACCCAGTACTTC. It yields the protein CASSVGANHQETQYF.

With regard to this clonotype: Relative to the germline gene, one junction end is altered; a read error may explain this. The rearrangement links TRBV9 to TRBJ2-5, with 8 bases identical to TRBD1. CDR3 size: 16 residues. Germline CDR1 and CDR2: SGDLS and YYNGEE. The CDR3 coding sequence is TGTGCCAGCAACGTAAACCCCCAGGGGGCTCAAGAGACCCAGTACTTC. This encodes CASNVNPQGAQETQYF.

This clonotype was counted a few times. CDR3 sequence: CASSLARAGGADEQYF. The CDR3 DNA reads TGCGCCAGCAGCTTGGCCCGCGCGGGGGGCGCGGATGAGCAGTACTTC. The chain links TRBV5-1 to TRBJ2-5; 8 nucleotides align to TRBD2. The CDR3 length is 16 residues. Germline V gene data show CDR1 as SGHRS and CDR2 as YFSETQ. V shed 0 bases and J 11 bases; nucleotides not matched to a gene: 15.

The genes are TRBV6-1 and TRBJ2-5; D might be TRBD2 (6 bases). This CDR3 is built from 13 residues. V was shortened by 6 bases and J by 5 bases, with 13 bases between the two germline ends. The germline V gene has CDR1 MNHNS and CDR2 SASEGT. The CDR3 nucleotides are TGTGCCAGCAGAGAGTCGGGGGTGGAGACCCAGTACTTC. Encoded protein: CASRESGVETQYF.

This clonotype was observed a handful of times. The chain employs TRBV20-1 and TRBJ2-3; a weak D match, TRBD2 (7 bases). There are 11 residues in the CDR3. V lost 6 bases and J 4 bases, leaving 8 bases between the germline ends. Germline V CDR1 and CDR2: DFQATT, SNEGSKA (reference sequence). The CDR3 spells CSAGGADTQYF. For the CDR3, the DNA is TGCAGTGCAGGGGGGGCAGATACGCAGTATTTT.

This clonotype came up many times. The rearrangement joins TRBV12-3 or TRBV12-4 to TRBJ2-5; D gene ambiguous. V was trimmed by 6 bases and J by 1 base, leaving 6 bases between them. CDR3 length equals 12 residues. CDR3 in DNA: TGTGCCAGCAGACTGGGCCAAGAGACCCAGTACTTC. This sequence encodes CASRLGQETQYF.

A few counts support this clonotype. The chain is built from TRBV20-1 and TRBJ1-6; D unresolved. The CDR3 extends over 14 amino acids. V lost 0 bases and J lost 7, with 10 bases in between. Germline assignment: CDR1 DFQATT and CDR2 SNEGSKA (reference sequence). CDR3 region: CSARDRTGNSPLHF. The CDR3 nucleotides are TGCAGTGCTAGAGATAGGACCGGCAATTCACCCCTCCACTTT.

This clonotype has a handful of counts. This chain connects TRBV9 to TRBJ2-6; D not certain. The CDR3 spans 16 residues. The V gene's germline CDR1 is SGDLS and CDR2 YYNGEE. V shed 4 bases and J shed 0 bases, with 11 bases lying between them. The CDR3 sequence: CASSPGRVSGANVLTF. CDR3 DNA sequence: TGTGCCAGCAGCCCAGGACGTGTCTCTGGGGCCAACGTCCTGACTTTC.

The chain combines TRBV20-1 with TRBJ1-2, with TRBD1 matching 7 bases. CDR1 is DFQATT, CDR2 SNEGSKA, per germline (reference sequence). The CDR3 length is 12 residues. Trimming took 6 bases from V and 7 from J; bases not matched to a gene: 8. The CDR3 DNA follows: TGCAGTGCGACAGGGTCGGATTTTGGCTACACCTTC. Its translation: CSATGSDFGYTF.

The chain carries TRBV6-5 and TRBJ2-2; 7 positions match TRBD1. The CDR3 has 16 amino acids. Germline V gives CDR1 MNHEY, CDR2 SVGAGI. The J segment lost 2 bases and the V segment lost 0 bases, leaving 3 bases of the junction unmatched. This CDR3 is CASSYSDRVNTGELFF. DNA of the CDR3: TGTGCCAGCAGTTACTCTGACAGGGTCAACACCGGGGAGCTGTTTTTT.

The J gene is TRBJ2-1, the V gene TRBV4-2, with D possibly TRBD2 on 7 matching bases. The CDR3 has 16 amino acids. Looked up from germline, CDR1 is LGHNA and CDR2 is YNFKEQ. Trimming took off 2 bases at V and 7 bases at J, with 18 bases between the two ends. The CDR3 DNA reads as TGTGCCAGCAGCCAAACCCGAGGGGGGGGGCTTAATGAGCAGTTCTTC. Translated: CASSQTRGGGLNEQFF.

To note about this clonotype: A read error may account for a junction end that differs from germline. The genes are TRBV12-3 or TRBV12-4 and TRBJ1-5, with D unresolved. This CDR3 region has 13 residues. The CDR3 reads CATSPGGNQPQHF. The CDR3 coding sequence is TGTGCCACCAGTCCTGGGGGCAATCAGCCCCAGCATTTT.

The V and J genes are TRBV4-3 and TRBJ1-2; D gene unclear. In germline, CDR1 is LGHNA, CDR2 YSLEER. Trimming took off 4 bases at V and 0 bases at J, with 9 bases between the two ends. This CDR3 has 14 amino acids. The CDR3 here is CASSPRAANYGYTF. DNA of the CDR3: TGCGCCAGCAGCCCCCGGGCAGCTAACTATGGCTACACCTTC.

Only a few counts were recorded for this clonotype. This chain joins TRBV7-2 and TRBJ1-5; D is unresolved. Germline-derived CDR1 and CDR2 are SGHTA and FQGNSA. Between the trimmed V and J ends, which lost 5 bases and 7 bases, there was a span of 15 bases. The CDR3 runs 14 residues. CDR3 region: CASSPWAGVQPQHF. DNA of the CDR3: TGTGCCAGCAGCCCCTGGGCAGGTGTCCAGCCCCAGCATTTT.